A selection of T cell receptor beta chains follows, all from one sample in a study of post-analysis software for immune sequencing data. In TCRdb, the PCR reads were re-called with MiXCR into one record per CDR3 protein. This sample has hundreds of thousands of distinct CDR3 sequences, with about a third found just once. Material for sequencing was blood. The source of these receptors is a girl between 5 and 17 years old with multiple sclerosis. Both conserved end residues are part of each CDR3. The order of the fields is CDR3 DNA, CDR3 protein, clone size, D gene, V gene, J gene. D genes are given only for firm matches. Rows give clone size only sometimes, using once, few, many, or a class for an expanded clone.

CDR3 DNA: TGCGCCAGCAGCCGAATGGGACAGTTGAGGAACACTGAAGCTTTCTTT; CDR3 protein: CASSRMGQLRNTEAFF; clone size: .; D gene: TRBD1; V gene: TRBV4-1; J gene: TRBJ1-1
CDR3 DNA: TGTGCCAGCAGCTTAAGTCTCGGACTAGAACAAGAGACCCAGTACTTC; CDR3 protein: CASSLSLGLEQETQYF; clone size: once; D gene: TRBD2; V gene: TRBV7-2; J gene: TRBJ2-5
CDR3 DNA: TGTGCCAGCAGGCCGGGACAGGGGAGAAATCAGCCCCAGCATTTT; CDR3 protein: CASRPGQGRNQPQHF; clone size: many; D gene: TRBD1; V gene: TRBV12-3/TRBV12-4; J gene: TRBJ1-5
CDR3 DNA: TGCAGCGTTATAAAACAGGGGATTACAGATACGCAGTATTTT; CDR3 protein: CSVIKQGITDTQYF; clone size: .; D gene: TRBD1; V gene: TRBV29-1; J gene: TRBJ2-3
CDR3 DNA: TGTGCCAGCAGTTCCACCACAGAGACCCAGTACTTC; CDR3 protein: CASSSTTETQYF; clone size: few; D gene: .; V gene: TRBV12-3/TRBV12-4; J gene: TRBJ2-5
CDR3 DNA: TGCGCCAGCAGCTACGGACAGGGGCCTGAGACCCAGTACTTC; CDR3 protein: CASSYGQGPETQYF; clone size: .; D gene: TRBD1; V gene: TRBV5-1; J gene: TRBJ2-5
CDR3 DNA: TGCAGTGCTGAAAGACAGGGGTCCTCCTACGAGCAGTACTTC; CDR3 protein: CSAERQGSSYEQYF; clone size: once; D gene: TRBD1; V gene: TRBV20-1; J gene: TRBJ2-7
CDR3 DNA: TGTGCCAGCAGTTTATCGGGGGGTCATGGCGAGACCCAGTACTTC; CDR3 protein: CASSLSGGHGETQYF; clone size: few; D gene: TRBD2; V gene: TRBV12-3/TRBV12-4; J gene: TRBJ2-5
CDR3 DNA: TGTGCCAGCAGTGGTCGTGGAGACGAAAAACTGTTTTTT; CDR3 protein: CASSGRGDEKLFF; clone size: .; D gene: .; V gene: TRBV12-3/TRBV12-4; J gene: TRBJ1-4
CDR3 DNA: TGCAGTGCCACTATGGAGATGACTAGACGAGAGACCCAGTACTTC; CDR3 protein: CSATMEMTRRETQYF; clone size: .; D gene: .; V gene: TRBV20-1; J gene: TRBJ2-5
CDR3 DNA: TGCAGCTCTATGGGGTCTGACAGGGGGCATGGCTACACCTTC; CDR3 protein: CSSMGSDRGHGYTF; clone size: few; D gene: TRBD1; V gene: TRBV29-1; J gene: TRBJ1-2
CDR3 DNA: TGTGCCAGCAGCCCCGGACTAGCGGTTAGGCAAGAGACCCAGTACTTC; CDR3 protein: CASSPGLAVRQETQYF; clone size: .; D gene: TRBD2; V gene: TRBV7-3; J gene: TRBJ2-5
CDR3 DNA: TGTGCCAGCAGGTCACTAGCGGGGGGGCAAACGAATGAGCAGTTCTTC; CDR3 protein: CASRSLAGGQTNEQFF; clone size: .; D gene: TRBD2; V gene: TRBV27; J gene: TRBJ2-1
CDR3 DNA: TGTGCCAGCAGCCCCTCAGGCATACCCTACAATGAGCAGTTCTTC; CDR3 protein: CASSPSGIPYNEQFF; clone size: few; D gene: .; V gene: TRBV5-6; J gene: TRBJ2-1
CDR3 DNA: TGTGCCAGCAGCCCCCAAAACAGGATGAACACTGAAGCTTTCTTT; CDR3 protein: CASSPQNRMNTEAFF; clone size: few; D gene: .; V gene: TRBV9; J gene: TRBJ1-1
CDR3 DNA: TGTGCCAGCAGTCGAGCGGGGGGGCGAGGAGATACGCAGTATTTT; CDR3 protein: CASSRAGGRGDTQYF; clone size: .; D gene: TRBD2; V gene: TRBV7-3; J gene: TRBJ2-3
CDR3 DNA: TGCGCCAGCAGCTTGCTAACGGGGTCGAACACTGAAGCTTTCTTT; CDR3 protein: CASSLLTGSNTEAFF; clone size: once; D gene: .; V gene: TRBV5-1; J gene: TRBJ1-1
CDR3 DNA: TGTGCCAGCAGCCGCCGGGGGGGTCAGCCCCAGCATTTT; CDR3 protein: CASSRRGGQPQHF; clone size: once; D gene: .; V gene: TRBV7-2; J gene: TRBJ1-5
CDR3 DNA: TGTGCCAGCACCCCCTTGGGGAACGGGGGTGAGCAGTTCTTC; CDR3 protein: CASTPLGNGGEQFF; clone size: .; D gene: .; V gene: TRBV12-3/TRBV12-4; J gene: TRBJ2-1